The entry that follows covers one T cell receptor (beta chain) sequence. Its antigen is undetermined. This entry comes from a study of OX40 agonist ivuxolimab in advanced cancers. About the study: An anti-OX40 (CD134) antibody with agonistic activity, ivuxolimab, was administered to patients.

The CDR3 extends over 16 amino acids. V lost 4 bases, J lost 7 bases, and 15 bases stayed unmatched. Germline assignment: CDR1 MNHEY and CDR2 SMNVEV (reference sequence). Study conclusions and caveats: Partial responders at 0.1-3.0 mg/kg showed near-lowest clonal expansion.

Profiling relied on immunoSEQ multiplex PCR, and the TCRdb table lists in-frame clones only, not all of them. The sample contains some 22,000 clones, roughly three quarters of which appear only once. The source was CD4+ or CD8+ T cells sorted from blood, collected in a trial of the OX40 agonist ivuxolimab. The V gene is TRBV27, the J gene TRBJ2-5, with 7 bases identical to TRBD1. This clonotype was sampled from an adult with an advanced solid tumor such as melanoma, head and neck, liver or kidney cancer. Here the CDR3 DNA reads TGTGCCAGCAGTTCCGAGGGACAGATTAGGTCCGGGACCCAGTACTTC. It encodes CASSSEGQIRSGTQYF.